The clone carrying this T cell receptor beta chain has more than one count but fewer than ten. The antigen is unknown. These data originate in a study of post-analysis software for immune sequencing data. Findings and caveats of the study: Strong co-clustering by F measure was seen for same-batch samples. Significantly decreased normalized Chao1 diversity was recorded for multiple sclerosis patients relative to controls. When patients were compared with controls, a handful of TRBV segments were more frequent, TRBV5-6, TRBV5-1 and TRBV20-1 among them.

Sequencing libraries made from TCR beta cDNA carried unique molecular identifiers. Starting from approximately 0.95 to 9.8 million T cells, the study yielded 450,000 to 500,000 cDNA molecules. One entry per CDR3 protein results from TCRdb running MiXCR on the PCR reads. Here the sample spans around 400,000 distinct CDR3 sequences, about a third being singletons. The CDR3 spans 15 residues. In germline, CDR1 is MDHEN, CDR2 SYDVKM. This TCR derives from a girl under 18 with multiple sclerosis. This chain joins TRBV28 and TRBJ2-5; 9 nucleotides align to TRBD1. The end of the DNA aligns better with TRBJ2-7, so the J call may be wrong. Material for sequencing was blood. CDR3 coding DNA: TGTGCCAGCACCCCCAGGGGACAGGGAGCCCGCGAGCAGTACTTC. Protein: CASTPRGQGAREQYF.